This paragraph covers one T cell receptor (beta chain) sequence. The data were obtained in a study of blood T cell repertoires in COVID-19. Study context: From the United States, Italy and Spain came samples of acute and convalescent COVID-19. Sample material is recorded as cDNA or gDNA derived from T cells, B-cell-depleted T cells, or PBMCs.

Original processing methods: Using reference gene primer amplification, nucleated cell counts were estimated. This table comes from immunoSEQ multiplex PCR, and its TCRdb copy is limited to in-frame clones, with some not included. The V and J calls and clone size were taken over from that table, and D and trimming were inferred from the DNA. This table has fewer than 250,000 clones, 85% to 90% appearing once. The germline V and J ends were trimmed by 7 bases and 4 bases, with 8 bases remaining between them. The length of the CDR3 is 11 residues. CDR1 and CDR2 (germline): SEHNR, FQNEAQ (reference sequence).

The rearrangement uses TRBV7-9 and TRBJ2-7; TRBD1 might be the D (6 bases). The source is a human donor in a cohort sampled during active COVID-19. Sequencing was done on a sample of peripheral blood. The CDR3 DNA reads TGTGCCAGCAACCAGGGGTACGAGCAGTACTTC. Protein: CASNQGYEQYF. Full variable domain (outside the CDR3, taken from reference TRBV7-9 and TRBJ2-7): DTGVSQNPRHKITKRGQNVTFRCDPISEHNRLYWYRQTLGQGPEFLTYFQNEAQLEKSRLLSDRFSAERPKGSFSTLEIQRTEQGDSAMYLCASNQGYEQYFGPGTRLTVT.